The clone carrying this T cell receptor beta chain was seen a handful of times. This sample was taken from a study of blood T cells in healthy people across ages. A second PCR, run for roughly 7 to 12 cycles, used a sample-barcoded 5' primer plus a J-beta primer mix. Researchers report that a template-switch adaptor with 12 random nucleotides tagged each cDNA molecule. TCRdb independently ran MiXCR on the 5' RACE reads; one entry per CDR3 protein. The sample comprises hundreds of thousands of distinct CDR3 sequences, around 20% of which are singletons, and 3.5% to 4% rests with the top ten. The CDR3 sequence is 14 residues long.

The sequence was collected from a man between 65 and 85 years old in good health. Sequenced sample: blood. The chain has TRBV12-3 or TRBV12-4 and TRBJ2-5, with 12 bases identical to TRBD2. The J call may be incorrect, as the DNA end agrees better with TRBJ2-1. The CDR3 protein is CASTGTSGYDEQFF. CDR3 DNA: TGTGCCAGCACCGGGACTAGCGGGTACGATGAGCAGTTCTTC.